Below are 5 T cell receptor beta chains sequenced from a single sample in a study of blood T cell repertoires in COVID-19. TCRdb's copy holds only in-frame clones and misses some; the assay was immunoSEQ multiplex PCR. Counted here are 210,000 or so clones, around 80% occurring once; the ten biggest clones make up over 9.5%. Source material: peripheral blood. These receptors were taken from an elderly woman with acute or convalescent COVID-19.

The V and J genes are TRBV20-1 and TRBJ1-3; D is possibly TRBD1 (5 bases). CDR1 is DFQATT, CDR2 SNEGSKA, per germline (reference sequence). The CDR3 length is 14 residues. Trimming removed 3 bases at V and 5 bases at J, with 14 bases between. The DNA for the CDR3 is TGCAGTGCTAGTCTGGACAATTTAAGAAACACCATATATTTT. Protein: CSASLDNLRNTIYF.

V usage is TRBV7-2 and J usage is TRBJ1-3; D is unclear. V gave up 5 bases and J gave up 0 bases, with 14 bases separating them. The CDR3 loop spans 16 amino acids. Per the germline V gene, CDR1 is SGHTA and CDR2 is FQGNSA. CDR3 in amino acids: CASSLRGTNSGNTIYF. CDR3 bases: TGTGCCAGCAGCCTTAGAGGCACTAACTCTGGAAACACCATATATTTT.

The V and J genes are TRBV27 and TRBJ1-3; 8 positions agree with TRBD1. After removal of 7 bases from V and 1 base from J, the junction contained 12 bases not matched to a gene. Germline values: CDR1 MNHEY, CDR2 SMNVEV (reference sequence). The length of the CDR3 is 17 residues. This chain's CDR3 is CASTYPGQGMSGNTIYF. The DNA of the CDR3 is TGTGCCAGCACCTACCCCGGACAGGGCATGTCTGGAAACACCATATATTTT.

The sample holds a few counts of this clone. The chain has TRBV6-2 or TRBV6-3 and TRBJ1-5, with 9 bases fitting TRBD1. CDR3 length: 13 amino acids. Germline CDR1 and CDR2: MNHEY and SVGEGT. Trimming removed 5 bases from V and 8 bases from J; junction bases left unmatched: 4. The CDR3 here is CASSGQGQEPQHF. Written as DNA, the CDR3 is TGTGCCAGCAGTGGACAGGGGCAGGAGCCCCAGCATTTT.

The rearrangement links TRBV29-1 to TRBJ1-1; D is uncertain. Between the trimmed V and J ends, which lost 3 bases and 0 bases, there was a span of 5 bases. The V gene's germline CDR1 is SQVTM and CDR2 ANQGSEA. This CDR3 contains 12 residues. This CDR3 reads CSVDGVNTEAFF. DNA for the CDR3: TGCAGCGTTGACGGGGTGAACACTGAAGCTTTCTTT.